Sequencing of this T cell receptor beta chain was carried out in a study of T cells after yellow fever vaccination. The table lists this clonotype with a few counts. Germline assignment: CDR1 DFQATT and CDR2 SNEGSKA (reference sequence). The CDR3 extends over 13 amino acids. V was cut by 7 bases and J by 6 bases, with 16 bases left in between. TCRdb ran MiXCR on the 5' RACE reads and lists one entry per CDR3 protein. Of about 360,000 distinct CDR3 sequences listed, under 7.5% were seen once; the top ten hold about 15%. This chain connects TRBV20-1 to TRBJ2-1; TRBD2 might be the D (6 bases). The origin of this receptor is a man under 40 who received the YFV17D yellow fever vaccine. This material consisted of PBMCs, taken 5 days after the yellow fever booster vaccination. The CDR3 protein is CSVRTGAANEQFF. CDR3 sequence (DNA): TGCAGTGTAAGAACGGGAGCCGCCAATGAGCAGTTCTTC.